This T cell receptor (beta chain) was sequenced in a study of CD8 T cells in Susac syndrome. The authors carried out high-throughput sequencing of TCR beta. They applied it to CD8+ and CD4+ T cells obtained from blood. The patients who served as multiple sclerosis controls were treatment-naive and had stable or active relapsing-remitting disease that fulfilled the revised McDonald criteria. Isolation of CD8+ and CD4+ T cells was performed negatively, whereas enrichment of TEMRA cells was done by FACS. The CDR3 is 18 residues long. V lost 10 bases and J lost 4; bases outside the gene matches: 19. RNA totalling roughly 0.5 to 1 ug underwent reverse transcription with random hexamers. The method of amplification for TCR beta CDR3 was immunoSEQ multiplex PCR, covering 54 Vbeta and 13 Jbeta. Via MiXCR, TCRdb re-called the immunoSEQ multiplex PCR reads, giving one row per CDR3 protein. The table includes 250,000 to 300,000 distinct CDR3 sequences, 65% to 90% detected once.

This clonotype occurred once. This sequence originates from a human donor with multiple sclerosis. Input material: CD8+ T cells from PBMCs. This sequence joins TRBV12-3 or TRBV12-4 and TRBJ2-3; TRBD1 agrees at 11 bases. CDR3 region: CATNPGPGGTGGADTQYF. The CDR3 bases are TGTGCCACCAACCCGGGGCCGGGGGGGACAGGGGGTGCAGATACGCAGTATTTT.